This T cell receptor beta chain was identified in a study of Ad26.COV2.S vaccination and SARS-CoV-2 variants. Study-level results: Spike-specific responses of CD8+ and CD4+ T cells were reported to display substantial breadth after vaccination. There was a possibility that the TCR breadth and depth analyses underestimated total T cell responses. Comparable non-spike TCR breadth was observed in vaccine and placebo recipients.

Concerning this clone: The antigen remains unidentified.

As to treatment: some 19 received Ad26.COV2.S at low or high dose, single or two shots; 5 received placebo; per-sample allocation not given. Vaccine and placebo recipients were sampled on day 63 after the first injection. The study used a vaccine consisting of an Ad26 vector that expressed Wuhan-strain SARS-CoV-2 spike. Germline CDR1 reads SGHRS; CDR2 reads YFSETQ. The V end was cut by 2 bases, the J end by 8 bases, with 16 bases between. The CDR3 runs to 15 residues. Clones were sequenced by immunoSEQ multiplex PCR, and TCRdb holds only the in-frame ones, with some missing. The sample yields 400,000 to 450,000 clones, 75% to 95% seen once.

Sequencing used peripheral blood, obtained in a trial of Ad26.COV2.S vaccine versus placebo. This clonotype originated in a person aged 18-60 years who received the Ad26.COV2.S COVID-19 vaccine or a placebo. The chain is built from TRBV5-1 and TRBJ1-4; a weak D match, TRBD1 (5 bases). The CDR3 nucleotides are TGCGCCAGCAGCTTCACAGGAATCGAGGGGGAAAAACTGTTTTTT. It codes for CASSFTGIEGEKLFF. The variable domain in full, with the rest retrieved from reference TRBV5-1 and TRBJ1-4, is KAGVTQTPRYLIKTRGQQVTLSCSPISGHRSVSWYQQTPGQGLQFLFEYFSETQRNKGNFPGRFSGRQFSNSRSEMNVSTLELGDSALYLCASSFTGIEGEKLFFGSGTQLSVL.